This T cell receptor (beta chain) emerged from a study of cytomegalovirus exposure and HLA in healthy donors. PCR primers comprised 60 Vbeta and 13 Jbeta primers. The table came from immunoSEQ multiplex PCR; TCRdb's copy has only in-frame clones and leaves some out. The data include some 64,000 clones; the top ten clones carry 1.7%. The germline V gene encodes CDR1 LGHNA and CDR2 YSLEER. The CDR3 sequence is 15 residues long. The junction had 8 bases not matched to a gene; V was cut back by 4 bases and J by 6 bases. Comment on this clone: Its antigen remains unidentified.

General study findings and limits: Common viral pathogens seemed, in a later analysis, to connect with several of the most significant clusters. Immune exposure was documented only through CMV serostatus.

The chain joins TRBV4-3 to TRBJ2-2; 7 bases match TRBD1. The receptor's source is a woman aged 25 to 45 in good health and CMV-seronegative. The sequencing input was PBMCs. This CDR3 is CASSPIRGQPGELFF. Written as DNA, the CDR3 is TGCGCCAGCAGCCCGATACGGGGACAGCCCGGGGAGCTGTTTTTT.